This T cell receptor beta chain was identified during a study of T cells after yellow fever vaccination. Whole-study findings and limits: Most clones from primary vaccination were detected again post-booster (about 95% CD4, about 85% CD8). Researchers report a weaker secondary response that nonetheless peaked faster, day 5 versus 15.

MiXCR, applied by TCRdb to the 5' RACE reads, yields one record per CDR3 protein. The table records 300,000 to 400,000 distinct CDR3 sequences, roughly 8.6% of them present only once. Trimming removed 8 bases at V and 0 bases at J, with 10 bases between. The CDR3 sequence is 13 residues long. Germline CDR1 SEHNR, CDR2 FQNEAQ (reference sequence). Of note for this clonotype: Antigen: not known.

The sequenced sample was PBMCs, obtained approximately 40 days after the first yellow fever vaccination. This sequence originates from a man younger than 35 who received the YFV17D yellow fever vaccine. The V call is TRBV7-9, the J call TRBJ1-1; D ambiguous. The CDR3: CASDYKVNTEAFF. Here the CDR3 DNA reads TGTGCCAGCGACTATAAGGTGAACACTGAAGCTTTCTTT.